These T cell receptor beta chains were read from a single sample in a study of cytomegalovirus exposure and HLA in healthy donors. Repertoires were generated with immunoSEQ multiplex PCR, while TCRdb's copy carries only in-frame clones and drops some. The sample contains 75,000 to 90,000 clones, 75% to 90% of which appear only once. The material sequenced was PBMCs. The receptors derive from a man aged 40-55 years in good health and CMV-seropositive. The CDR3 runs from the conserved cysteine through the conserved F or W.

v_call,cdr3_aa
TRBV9,CASSVGTNTEAFF
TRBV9,CASSVRGEGTEAFF
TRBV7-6,CASTPNEVNEKLFF
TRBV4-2,CASTGLAGVGTGELFF
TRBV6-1,CASSGDGLQGTEAFF
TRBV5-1,CASSLSGQGAETQYF
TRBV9,CASSTLAGLMFF
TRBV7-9,CASRSGTEYGYTF
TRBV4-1,CASSQAPGQNYEQYF
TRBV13,CASSLQGLAADTQYF
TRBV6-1,CASRKSTGQNSPLHF